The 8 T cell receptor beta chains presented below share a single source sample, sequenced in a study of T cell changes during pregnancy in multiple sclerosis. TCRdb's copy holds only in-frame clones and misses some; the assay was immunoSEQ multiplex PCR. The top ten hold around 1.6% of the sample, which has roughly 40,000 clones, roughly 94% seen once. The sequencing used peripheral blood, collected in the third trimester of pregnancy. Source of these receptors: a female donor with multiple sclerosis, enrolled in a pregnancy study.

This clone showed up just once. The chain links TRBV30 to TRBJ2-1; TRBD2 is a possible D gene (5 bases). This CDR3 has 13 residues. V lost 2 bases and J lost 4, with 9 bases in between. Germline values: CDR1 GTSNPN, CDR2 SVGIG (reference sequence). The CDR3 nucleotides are TGTGCCTGGAGTAACGGGGATTACAATGAGCAGTTCTTC. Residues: CAWSNGDYNEQFF. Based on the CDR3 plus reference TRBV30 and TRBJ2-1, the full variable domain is SQTIHQWPATLVQPVGSPLSLECTVEGTSNPNLYWYRQAAGRGLQLLFYSVGIGQISSEVPQNLSASRPQDRQFILSSKKLLLSDSGFYLCAWSNGDYNEQFFGPGTRLTVL.

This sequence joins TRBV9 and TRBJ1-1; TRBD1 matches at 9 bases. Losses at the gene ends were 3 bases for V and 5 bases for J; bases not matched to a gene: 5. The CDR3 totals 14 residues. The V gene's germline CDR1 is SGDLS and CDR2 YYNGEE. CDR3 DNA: TGTGCCAGCAGCGGGGGGACAGGGTTGACTGAAGCTTTCTTT. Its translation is CASSGGTGLTEAFF.

The chain's CDR3 is CASSVLAGETYEQYF. Written as DNA, the CDR3 is TGTGCCAGCAGCGTACTAGCGGGGGAGACCTACGAGCAGTACTTC. The chain carries TRBV9 and TRBJ2-7; 10 bases align to TRBD2. The CDR3 contains 15 residues. Germline CDR1 SGDLS, CDR2 YYNGEE. Trimming took 1 base from V and 2 from J; bases not matched to a gene: 3.

The CDR3 DNA is TGCGCCAGCAGCACGGAGGGACAGGGAAAAGGAGCTGGAAACACCATATATTTT. Its translation: CASSTEGQGKGAGNTIYF. The gene calls are TRBV5-1 and TRBJ1-3, with TRBD1 matching over 9 bases. Per germline, CDR1 SGHRS and CDR2 YFSETQ. Trimming took 4 bases from V and 2 from J; bases not matched to a gene: 13. CDR3 length: 18 residues.

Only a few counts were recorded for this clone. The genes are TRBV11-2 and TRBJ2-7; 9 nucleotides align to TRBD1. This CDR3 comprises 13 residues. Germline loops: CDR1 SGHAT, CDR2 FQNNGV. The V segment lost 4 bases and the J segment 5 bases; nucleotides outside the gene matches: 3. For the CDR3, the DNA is TGTGCCAGCAGCTACGGGACAGGGAACGAGCAGTACTTC. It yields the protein CASSYGTGNEQYF.

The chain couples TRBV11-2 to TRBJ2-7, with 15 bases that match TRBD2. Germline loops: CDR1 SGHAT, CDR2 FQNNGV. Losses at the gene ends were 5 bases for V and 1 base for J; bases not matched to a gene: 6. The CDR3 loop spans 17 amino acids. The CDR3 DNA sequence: TGTGCCAGCAGCCCCGGGACTAGCGGGGGGTCATCCTACGAGCAGTACTTC. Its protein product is CASSPGTSGGSSYEQYF.

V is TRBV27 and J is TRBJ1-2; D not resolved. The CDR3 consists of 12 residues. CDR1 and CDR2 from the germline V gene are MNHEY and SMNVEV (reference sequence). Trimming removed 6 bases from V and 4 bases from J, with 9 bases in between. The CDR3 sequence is CASSGGTYGYTF. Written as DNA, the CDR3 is TGTGCCAGCAGCGGCGGAACCTATGGCTACACCTTC.

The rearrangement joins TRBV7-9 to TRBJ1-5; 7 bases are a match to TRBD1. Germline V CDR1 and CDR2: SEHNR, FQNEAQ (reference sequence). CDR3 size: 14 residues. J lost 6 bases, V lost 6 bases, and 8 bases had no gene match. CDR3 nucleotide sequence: TGTGCCAGCAGTCTACAGGGGTACGGTCAGCCCCAGCATTTT. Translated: CASSLQGYGQPQHF.